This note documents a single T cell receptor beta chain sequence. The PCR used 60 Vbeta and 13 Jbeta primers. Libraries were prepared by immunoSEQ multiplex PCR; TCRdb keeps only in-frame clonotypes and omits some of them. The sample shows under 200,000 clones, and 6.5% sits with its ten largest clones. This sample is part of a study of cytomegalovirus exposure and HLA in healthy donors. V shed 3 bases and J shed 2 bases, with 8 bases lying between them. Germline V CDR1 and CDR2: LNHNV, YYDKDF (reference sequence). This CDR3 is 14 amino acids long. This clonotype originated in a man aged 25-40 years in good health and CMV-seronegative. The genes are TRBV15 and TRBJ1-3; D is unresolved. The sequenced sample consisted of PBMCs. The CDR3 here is CATSRRVTGNTIYF. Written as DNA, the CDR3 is TGTGCCACCAGCAGGCGAGTTACTGGAAACACCATATATTTT.